These T cell receptor beta chains were read from a single sample in a study of CD8 T cells in Susac syndrome. One entry per CDR3 protein results from TCRdb running MiXCR on the immunoSEQ multiplex PCR reads. The table shows 130,000 to 150,000 distinct CDR3 sequences, with nearly 95% occurring only once. The sample was CD8+ T cells from PBMCs. All receptors come from a human donor in good health. Each CDR3 is given without its conserved first and last residue. A D gene is named only where the DNA matches it firmly.

>TRBV3-1|TRBD2|TRBJ2-3
ASSHPTGGLTDTQY
>TRBV7-8|.|TRBJ2-7
ASGISEISYEQY
>TRBV7-8|.|TRBJ2-5
ASSLAGAQETQY
>TRBV7-9|TRBD2|TRBJ2-5
ASRFGLAGETQY
>TRBV5-1|.|TRBJ2-7
ASSLRGTYYEQY
>TRBV18|.|TRBJ2-7
ASSPPGEQY
>TRBV27|.|TRBJ2-7
ASSFGRSYEQY
>TRBV3-1|.|TRBJ2-1
ASSQVGDEQF
>TRBV12-3/TRBV12-4|.|TRBJ1-4
ASSLMGRKLF
>TRBV20-1|TRBD2|TRBJ2-3
SARGTGLASGDTQY
>TRBV29-1|TRBD2|TRBJ2-7
SVQAGVREQY
>TRBV15|.|TRBJ2-1
ATSRTPEGPAFNEQF
>TRBV19|.|TRBJ1-1
ASSIDWTEAF
>TRBV19|.|TRBJ1-5
ASCPGSNQPQH
>TRBV7-9|.|TRBJ2-4
ASSLRTYQRN
>TRBV7-9|.|TRBJ1-2
ASSPPPGGGGYT
>TRBV12-3/TRBV12-4|.|TRBJ2-7
ASSLYLQREQY
>TRBV24-1|TRBD2|TRBJ2-7
ATSGTSEANEQY
>TRBV7-2|.|TRBJ2-7
ASSVWGTYEQY
>TRBV15|TRBD1|TRBJ2-5
ATSRERGPSQETQY
>TRBV4-2|TRBD1|TRBJ2-2
ASSQDQDRLNTGELF
>TRBV15|.|TRBJ2-3
ATSRLTENTDTQY
>TRBV20-1|TRBD2|TRBJ2-1
SALTSGLKNEQF
>TRBV9|TRBD1|TRBJ1-2
ASSVGDRDGYT
>TRBV19|TRBD2|TRBJ2-5
ASMASGPFPETQY
>TRBV27|TRBD2|TRBJ2-7
ASSRGTSIGEQY